Following are 28 T cell receptor beta chains from one sample sequenced in a study of T cells in localized non-small cell lung cancer. The protocol was immunoSEQ multiplex PCR, while the TCRdb copy is restricted to in-frame clones and leaves out a portion. The data hold about 77,000 clones, with 88% observed a single time. The sample consisted of peripheral blood, taken before any cancer treatment. Receptors were obtained from a woman between 35 and 70 years old with stage I squamous cell lung carcinoma.

The chain has TRBV15 and TRBJ1-2; 7 bases align to TRBD1. The germline CDR1 and CDR2 sequences are LNHNV and YYDKDF (reference sequence). CDR3 length: 13 amino acids. The junction had 5 bases not matched to a gene; V was cut back by 2 bases and J by 8 bases. CDR3 in amino acids: CATSRPTGDGYTF. The CDR3 coding sequence is TGTGCCACCAGCAGACCAACAGGGGACGGCTACACCTTC.

The V call is TRBV2, the J call TRBJ1-1; perhaps TRBD1 as D (6 bases). CDR3 length: 14 amino acids. With 6 bases removed from V and 4 bases from J, the gap between germline ends came to 15 bases. Germline V gene lookup returns CDR1 SNHLY and CDR2 FYNNEI. This CDR3 is CASRRGARVTEAFF. CDR3 DNA: TGTGCCAGCAGGAGGGGGGCTAGGGTCACTGAAGCTTTCTTT.

The chain uses TRBV6-6 and TRBJ1-6, with 9 bases that match TRBD1. V dropped 6 bases and J dropped 14; count of bases not matched to a gene: 11. The CDR3 extends over 14 amino acids. Germline V gene data show CDR1 as MNHNY and CDR2 as SVGAGI (reference sequence). The CDR3 loop reads CASSLTGGTPTLHF. CDR3 sequence (DNA): TGTGCCAGCAGCCTGACAGGGGGTACACCCACCCTCCACTTT.

In DNA form, the CDR3 reads TGTGCCAGCTCCACTGACCCCTCGACTCCGCCCCAGCATTTT. Encoded protein: CASSTDPSTPPQHF. The chain is built from TRBV18 and TRBJ1-5; D remains unclear. Trimming stripped 6 bases from V and 9 bases from J, with 18 bases between. The length of the CDR3 is 14 residues. Germline CDR1 reads KGHSH; CDR2 reads LQKENI.

The V gene is TRBV7-9, the J gene TRBJ1-2; 8 nucleotides agree with TRBD1. The CDR3 is 15 residues long. Per germline, CDR1 SEHNR and CDR2 FQNEAQ (reference sequence). The V and J ends lost 1 base and 7 bases, in that order; junction bases with no gene match: 8. The CDR3 nucleotides are TGTGCCAGCAGCTTAGATGCGCAGGGGGCGAGTGGCTACACCTTC. It is translated as CASSLDAQGASGYTF. Full variable domain (rest looked up from reference TRBV7-9 and TRBJ1-2): DTGVSQNPRHKITKRGQNVTFRCDPISEHNRLYWYRQTLGQGPEFLTYFQNEAQLEKSRLLSDRFSAERPKGSFSTLEIQRTEQGDSAMYLCASSLDAQGASGYTFGSGTRLTVV.

This chain links TRBV21-1 with TRBJ2-1; the table's D gene call, TRBD2, was not cross checked with the DNA. TRBV21-1 is deemed a pseudogene. This CDR3 is 15 amino acids long. The CDR3 sequence is CAPTDTSGEYNEQFF. The CDR3 bases are TGTGCCCCCACAGACACTAGCGGCGAGTACAATGAGCAGTTCTTC.

This chain connects TRBV2 to TRBJ1-4; unclear D gene. The V end lost 7 bases, the J end lost 0 bases, and 12 bases lay between the germline ends. The germline CDR1 and CDR2 sequences are SNHLY and FYNNEI. The CDR3 covers 15 residues. In nucleotides, the CDR3 is TGTGCCAGCATGTCGGAGGGCGCAACTAATGAAAAACTGTTTTTT. Translated, it gives CASMSEGATNEKLFF.

A single count supports this clone. The chain has TRBV11-2 and TRBJ1-6; possible D gene TRBD1, 6 bases. The CDR3 has 14 amino acids. Germline-derived CDR1 and CDR2 are SGHAT and FQNNGV. The V end was cut by 5 bases, the J end by 5 bases, with 10 bases between. CDR3 bases: TGTGCCAGCAGCCTAACAGGGAATAATTCACCCCTCCACTTT. Translating it yields CASSLTGNNSPLHF.

V gene TRBV7-9 combines with J gene TRBJ2-2; D is perhaps TRBD1 (5 bases). Germline V gene sequence: CDR1 SEHNR, CDR2 FQNEAQ (reference sequence). This CDR3 is 14 amino acids long. Trimming left V 8 bases short and J 2 bases short, with 12 bases between. CDR3 in amino acids: CASGARVNTGELFF. For the CDR3, the DNA is TGTGCCAGCGGGGCCAGAGTAAACACCGGGGAGCTGTTTTTT.

The rearrangement links TRBV6-4 to TRBJ1-5; a weak D match, TRBD1 (5 bases). CDR3 size: 13 residues. Looked up from germline, CDR1 is MRHNA and CDR2 is SNTAGT. V gave up 2 bases and J gave up 4 bases, with 6 bases separating them. The CDR3 DNA reads TGTGCCAGCAGTGACGGGGGTAATCAGCCCCAGCATTTT. It specifies CASSDGGNQPQHF.

The CDR3 DNA sequence: TGTGCCAGCAGCCTATATGAAAAACTGTTTTTT. This codes for CASSLYEKLFF. This chain uses TRBV2 with TRBJ1-4; D is ambiguous. This CDR3 region has 11 residues. V shed 6 bases and J shed 6 bases, with 5 bases lying between them. Germline V gene data show CDR1 as SNHLY and CDR2 as FYNNEI.

The chain uses TRBV7-9 and TRBJ1-3; no clear D. The germline CDR1 and CDR2 sequences are SEHNR and FQNEAQ (reference sequence). V shed 3 bases and J shed 4 bases, with 7 bases lying between them. This CDR3 has 13 residues. CDR3 protein: CASSLASGNTIYF. CDR3 DNA sequence: TGTGCCAGCAGCTTGGCATCCGGAAACACCATATATTTT.

As concerns this clone: The same CDR3 arises from other DNA sequences in this sample as well. The chain is built from TRBV11-2 and TRBJ1-5, with a tentative D call TRBD1 (5 bases). The CDR3 totals 15 residues. The germline CDR1 and CDR2 sequences are SGHAT and FQNNGV. The V end was cut by 0 bases, the J end by 0 bases, with 6 bases between. DNA of the CDR3: TGTGCCAGCAGCTTAGACGGGGGTAGCAATCAGCCCCAGCATTTT. Its protein is CASSLDGGSNQPQHF. The full variable domain, in which reference TRBV11-2 and TRBJ1-5 provide the parts outside the CDR3, is EAGVAQSPRYKIIEKRQSVAFWCNPISGHATLYWYQQILGQGPKLLIQFQNNGVVDDSQLPKDRFSAERLKGVDSTLKIQPAKLEDSAVYLCASSLDGGSNQPQHFGDGTRLSIL.

The rearrangement uses TRBV9 and TRBJ2-2; D uncertain. This CDR3 is 16 amino acids long. The germline V gene has CDR1 SGDLS and CDR2 YYNGEE. Trimming removed 1 base from V and 2 bases from J, with 12 bases in between. The CDR3 loop is CASSVTQRPNTGELFF. CDR3 nucleotide sequence: TGTGCCAGCAGCGTAACACAGCGACCCAACACCGGGGAGCTGTTTTTT. Variable domain in full (rest from reference TRBV9 and TRBJ2-2): DSGVTQTPKHLITATGQRVTLRCSPRSGDLSVYWYQQSLDQGLQFLIQYYNGEERAKGNILERFSAQQFPDLHSELNLSSLELGDSALYFCASSVTQRPNTGELFFGEGSRLTVL.

The CDR3 here is CASSYYQGNTGELFF. CDR3 sequence (DNA): TGTGCCAGCAGTTACTACCAGGGGAACACCGGGGAGCTGTTTTTT. The chain uses TRBV6-5 and TRBJ2-2, with D perhaps matching TRBD1 (5 bases). The germline gives CDR1 MNHEY, CDR2 SVGAGI. The V gene lost 1 base and the J gene lost 1 base, with 7 bases spanning the gap. There are 15 residues in the CDR3.

This chain connects TRBV7-2 to TRBJ1-4; the D gene is possibly TRBD1 (6 bases). V gave up 1 base and J gave up 11 bases, with 17 bases separating them. The CDR3 consists of 15 residues. Looked up from germline, CDR1 is SGHTA and CDR2 is FQGNSA. Here the CDR3 DNA reads TGTGCCAGCAGCTTAGGGACAGCTAGCCAGTGGAAACTGTTTTTT. It yields the protein CASSLGTASQWKLFF.

The chain recombines TRBV7-3 with TRBJ2-5; 7 nucleotides agree with TRBD2. The V and J ends lost 0 bases and 4 bases, in that order; junction bases with no gene match: 2. This CDR3 is 14 amino acids long. In germline, CDR1 is SGHTA, CDR2 FQGTGA. For the CDR3, the DNA is TGTGCCAGCAGCTTAACGCGGGAGCGAGAGACCCAGTACTTC. It codes for CASSLTRERETQYF.

This clone appeared a single time. V and J are TRBV4-1 and TRBJ2-7; tentative D call: TRBD1 (7 bases). Germline-derived CDR1 and CDR2 are MGHRA and YSYEKL. The CDR3 is 16 residues long. V lost 4 bases to trimming and J lost 2 bases, with 18 bases between them. The DNA for the CDR3 is TGCGCCAGCAGCCCTGGGCGGGACAGCGGAACCTACGAGCAGTACTTC. The encoded protein is CASSPGRDSGTYEQYF.

The gene calls are TRBV6-6 and TRBJ1-4, with D tentatively TRBD1 (5 bases). CDR3 length: 15 amino acids. V gave up 1 base and J gave up 5 bases, with 11 bases separating them. The germline V gene encodes CDR1 MNHNY and CDR2 SVGAGI (reference sequence). In DNA form, the CDR3 reads TGTGCCAGCAGTTACTTGGGACTGACGAATGAAAAACTGTTTTTT. Encoded protein: CASSYLGLTNEKLFF.

The J gene is TRBJ2-1, the V gene TRBV11-3; TRBD2 matches 10 bases. The germline gives CDR1 SGHNT, CDR2 YENEEA. The CDR3 covers 18 residues. Trimming at V came to 11 bases and at J to 8 bases, leaving 24 bases not matched to a gene. CDR3 coding DNA: TGTGCCCCCCAACCAGATACTAGCGGGGTCTGCAGTAATGATGAGCAGTTCTTC. This sequence encodes CAPQPDTSGVCSNDEQFF. Using reference TRBV11-3 and TRBJ2-1 for the parts outside the CDR3, the full variable domain is EAGVVQSPRYKIIEKKQPVAFWCNPISGHNTLYWYLQNLGQGPELLIRYENEEAVDDSQLPKDRFSAERLKGVDSTLKIQPAELGDSAVYLCAPQPDTSGVCSNDEQFFGPGTRLTVL.

J is TRBJ2-6 and V is TRBV6-1; 7 nucleotides line up with TRBD2. The CDR3 is 20 amino acids. Per germline, CDR1 MNHNS and CDR2 SASEGT. V was clipped by 0 bases and J by 0 bases; unmatched bases: 11. CDR3 protein: CASSEARERRVVSGANVLTF. CDR3 coding DNA: TGTGCCAGCAGTGAAGCGCGGGAGAGGAGGGTGGTCTCTGGGGCCAACGTCCTGACTTTC.

This clone has only one observation. The chain couples TRBV7-3 to TRBJ2-1, with 8 bases fitting TRBD2. Germline V gene data show CDR1 as SGHTA and CDR2 as FQGTGA. The CDR3 has 16 residues. V shed 1 base and J 2 bases; nucleotides not matched to a gene: 4. CDR3 nucleotide sequence: TGTGCCAGCAGCTTAAGATCGACTAGCGCCTACAATGAGCAGTTCTTC. This sequence encodes CASSLRSTSAYNEQFF.

This clone was recorded a few times. This chain joins TRBV19 and TRBJ1-2, with 7 bases fitting TRBD1. Trimming removed 10 bases from V and 4 bases from J; junction bases left unmatched: 9. Germline V CDR1 and CDR2: LNHDA, SQIVND (reference sequence). The CDR3 consists of 13 residues. This chain's CDR3 is CATEQGGLYGYTF. The DNA of the CDR3 is TGTGCCACTGAGCAAGGGGGCCTCTATGGCTACACCTTC.

V usage is TRBV4-1 and J usage is TRBJ2-7; 9 bases line up with TRBD1. This CDR3 region has 14 residues. Trimming removed 3 bases from V and 5 bases from J; junction bases left unmatched: 5. Germline CDR1 MGHRA, CDR2 YSYEKL. The DNA of the CDR3 is TGCGCCAGCAGCCAGGGGACAGGGTCAAACGAGCAGTACTTC. It translates to CASSQGTGSNEQYF.

This chain connects TRBV4-1 to TRBJ1-1; the D gene is possibly TRBD1 (6 bases). The CDR3 spans 15 residues. Per the germline V gene, CDR1 is MGHRA and CDR2 is YSYEKL. V was cut by 2 bases and J by 4 bases, with 14 bases left in between. The CDR3 loop is CASSQFGSRGTEAFF. The CDR3 region has the DNA TGCGCCAGCAGCCAATTCGGGTCCAGGGGCACTGAAGCTTTCTTT.

The sample holds one count of this clone. This chain uses TRBV30 with TRBJ2-7, with D perhaps assigned TRBD1 or TRBD2 (6 bases each). The V gene's germline CDR1 is GTSNPN and CDR2 SVGIG (reference sequence). The V end was cut by 0 bases, the J end by 7 bases, with 16 bases between. The CDR3 runs 14 residues. The CDR3 reads CAWSVRGVRDEQYF. The CDR3 DNA follows: TGTGCCTGGAGTGTAAGGGGGGTCAGGGATGAGCAGTACTTC.

To note about this clone: A junction end diverges from the germline sequence, so it may reflect a read error. This rearrangement joins TRBV10-3 to TRBJ1-4; TRBD1 might be the D (6 bases). The germline V gene has CDR1 ENHRY and CDR2 SYGVKD. The CDR3 loop spans 13 amino acids. In DNA, the CDR3 is TGCGCCGCACGGGGGCAAGGTAATGAAAAACTGTTTTTT. Protein product: CAARGQGNEKLFF.

The chain recombines TRBV6-1 with TRBJ2-7, with D possibly TRBD1 on 6 matching bases. The CDR3 is made up of 13 amino acids. V gave up 7 bases and J gave up 7 bases, with 17 bases separating them. Germline-derived CDR1 and CDR2 are MNHNS and SASEGT. CDR3 sequence reads: CASTSTGSGEQYF. The CDR3 nucleotides are TGTGCCAGCACCAGTACAGGGTCGGGGGAGCAGTACTTC.